This T cell receptor (beta chain) stems from a study of regulatory T cells in long-lasting Graves disease. Regarding time point: newly diagnosed GD, antithyroid drugs for less than 3 months. RNA extracted from PBMCs served as the sequencing template. According to the study, TCR beta libraries were built with iRepertoire HTBI primers and CDR3-region Arm-PCR. MiXCR was run by TCRdb on the multiplex PCR reads, yielding one entry per CDR3 protein. This sample yields 350,000 to 400,000 distinct CDR3 sequences, of which about 17% are seen a single time; 20% to 25% belongs to the top ten. The germline V and J ends were trimmed by 4 bases and 3 bases, with 15 bases remaining between them. Germline V gene lookup returns CDR1 MNHEY and CDR2 SVGAGI. The CDR3 covers 15 residues. The same data also went into a second study, on T cells in Graves' hyperthyroidism and ophthalmopathy.

The sample was peripheral blood mononuclear cells (PBMCs), taken at new diagnosis, from a patient treated with antithyroid drugs. The rearrangement uses TRBV6-5 and TRBJ1-2, with D possibly being TRBD1 (5 bases). This receptor was obtained from a woman aged 18-29 years with Graves disease. The CDR3 reads CASSSYQDTYYGYTF. In DNA, the CDR3 is TGTGCCAGCAGTTCGTATCAGGACACCTACTATGGCTACACCTTC.